Below, 14 T cell receptor beta chains from the same sample are listed, as sequenced in a study of response to subunit inactivated influenza vaccine. TCRdb reprocessed the RT-PCR reads with MiXCR, giving one entry per CDR3 protein. Of roughly 620,000 distinct CDR3 sequences in the sample, roughly 10% were seen once. These data also formed part of another study, on T cells expressing NK-cell markers. That study adds: cDNA encoding TCR beta was synthesized via 5'RACE template switching incorporating UMIs.

The material sequenced was PBMCs from blood, taken on the day of vaccination. The receptors originated from a man aged 50 to 59 who received an inactivated influenza vaccine.

This clonotype occurred a few times. The V gene is TRBV15, the J gene TRBJ1-4, with D perhaps TRBD1 (5 bases). The length of the CDR3 is 15 residues. The V gene lost 0 bases and the J gene lost 6 bases, with 11 bases spanning the gap. Germline V lookup: CDR1 LNHNV, CDR2 YYDKDF (reference sequence). CDR3 in DNA: TGTGCCACCAGCAGAGATCCCAGGGCTGATGAAAAACTGTTTTTT. Protein product: CATSRDPRADEKLFF.

In its sample, this clonotype was seen a few times. V and J are TRBV10-3 and TRBJ1-2; 7 nucleotides agree with TRBD1. CDR1 and CDR2 from the germline V gene are ENHRY and SYGVKD. The CDR3 has 14 residues. V shed 4 bases and J 4 bases; nucleotides not matched to a gene: 6. The CDR3 nucleotides read TGTGCCATCAGTGCTCAACAGGGGAGCTATGGCTACACCTTC. The encoded protein is CAISAQQGSYGYTF.

This clonotype has only a few counts. This rearrangement joins TRBV4-1 to TRBJ2-3; 9 bases are a match to TRBD2. This CDR3 region has 16 residues. CDR1 is MGHRA, CDR2 YSYEKL, per germline. V lost 4 bases and J lost 2; bases outside the gene matches: 7. This chain's CDR3 is CASSRNPGLATDTQYF. DNA for the CDR3: TGCGCCAGCAGCCGAAATCCGGGACTAGCCACAGATACGCAGTATTTT.

The V gene is TRBV6-5, the J gene TRBJ2-2; D perhaps matches TRBD1 (6 bases). CDR1 and CDR2 (germline): MNHEY, SVGAGI. Deletions cut 2 bases from V and 3 bases from J, with 10 bases between. This CDR3 has 15 amino acids. The CDR3 loop reads CASSYGGTYTGELFF. CDR3 sequence (DNA): TGTGCCAGCAGTTACGGGGGCACTTACACCGGGGAGCTGTTTTTT.

The table lists this clonotype with a few counts. The genes are TRBV20-1 and TRBJ2-3; the D gene is possibly TRBD1 (7 bases). V lost 0 bases to trimming and J lost 4 bases, with 14 bases between them. The germline V gene has CDR1 DFQATT and CDR2 SNEGSKA (reference sequence). The length of the CDR3 is 15 residues. The CDR3 reads CSARDRIRGADTQYF. The CDR3, as DNA: TGCAGTGCTAGAGATCGCATCAGGGGGGCAGATACGCAGTATTTT.

This chain uses TRBV9 with TRBJ2-3, with D maybe TRBD1 (6 bases). The V end lost 0 bases, the J end lost 1 base, and 12 bases lay between the germline ends. CDR3 length: 16 residues. The germline V gene encodes CDR1 SGDLS and CDR2 YYNGEE. The CDR3 coding sequence is TGTGCCAGCAGCGTAGGGCAGGGGCTCGGCACAGATACGCAGTATTTT. Protein product: CASSVGQGLGTDTQYF.

The V gene is TRBV11-2, the J gene TRBJ2-2, with D perhaps matching TRBD1 or TRBD2 (5 bases each). CDR1 and CDR2 from the germline V gene are SGHAT and FQNNGV. There are 18 residues in the CDR3. Trimming pared 0 bases from V and 4 bases from J, leaving 18 bases between. The CDR3 loop is CASSLDRGRPSFTGELFF. The CDR3 DNA reads as TGTGCCAGCAGCTTAGATCGGGGACGGCCCTCGTTCACCGGGGAGCTGTTTTTT.

The sample holds a few counts of this clonotype. J is TRBJ2-2 and V is TRBV5-5; 11 nucleotides align to TRBD2. J was trimmed by 6 bases and V by 4 bases; bases with no gene match: 5. Germline-derived CDR1 and CDR2 are SGHKS and YYEKEE (reference sequence). This CDR3 has 15 amino acids. CDR3 loop: CASSRYSGRAGELFF. DNA for the CDR3: TGTGCCAGCAGCAGATATAGCGGGAGGGCCGGGGAGCTGTTTTTT.

V usage is TRBV6-1 and J usage is TRBJ2-4; D unresolved. V lost 0 bases and J 0 bases, leaving 9 bases between the germline ends. CDR1 is MNHNS and CDR2 is SASEGT in the germline V gene. CDR3 length: 16 amino acids. The CDR3 loop reads CASSEAFGGAKNIQYF. CDR3 sequence (DNA): TGTGCCAGCAGTGAAGCATTTGGCGGAGCCAAAAACATTCAGTACTTC.

The rearrangement links TRBV5-1 to TRBJ1-2; TRBD1 matches 12 bases. This CDR3 region has 15 residues. Losses at the gene ends were 4 bases for V and 4 bases for J; bases not matched to a gene: 5. In germline, CDR1 is SGHRS, CDR2 YFSETQ. This CDR3 reads CASSLGTGGIYGYTF. DNA for the CDR3: TGCGCCAGCAGCCTTGGGACAGGGGGCATCTATGGCTACACCTTC.

This clonotype was detected many times. V gene TRBV29-1 combines with J gene TRBJ2-6; D is perhaps TRBD2 (5 bases). V was cut by 3 bases and J by 4 bases, with 25 bases left in between. The CDR3 is made up of 19 amino acids. In germline, CDR1 is SQVTM, CDR2 ANQGSEA. The CDR3 nucleotides are TGCAGCGTTGAGTCTTGGCAACCCATTCCTCCGGGGGGGGCCAACGTCCTGACTTTC. Translation: CSVESWQPIPPGGANVLTF.

This clonotype was seen only once. V gene TRBV24-1 combines with J gene TRBJ2-7, with D possibly being TRBD2 (7 bases). The CDR3 runs 13 residues. V lost 9 bases to trimming and J lost 3 bases, with 14 bases between them. Per the germline V gene, CDR1 is KGHDR and CDR2 is SFDVKD. The CDR3 DNA reads as TGTGCCACCGGGGGGGCAGAGATCTACGAGCAGTACTTC. This encodes CATGGAEIYEQYF.

CDR3 protein: CASSQADSLAGGYNEQFF. The DNA for the CDR3 is TGCGCCAGCAGCCAAGCCGACTCCCTAGCGGGGGGCTACAATGAGCAGTTCTTC. This chain links TRBV4-1 with TRBJ2-1, with 11 positions matching TRBD2. Germline lookup yields CDR1 MGHRA and CDR2 YSYEKL. The CDR3 length is 18 residues. J was trimmed by 3 bases and V by 1 base; bases with no gene match: 8.

This clonotype has a handful of counts. The chain couples TRBV15 to TRBJ1-1; 10 nucleotides line up with TRBD1. V trimming: 3 bases; J trimming: 6 bases; junction bases outside the gene matches: 4. In germline, CDR1 is LNHNV, CDR2 YYDKDF (reference sequence). This CDR3 has 14 residues. The DNA of the CDR3 is TGTGCCACCAGCAGGGACAGGGGGTGGTCTGAAGCTTTCTTT. This sequence encodes CATSRDRGWSEAFF.